What follows are 32 T cell receptor beta chains derived from one specimen sequenced in a study of T-cell memory formation after mild COVID-19. One entry per CDR3 protein results from TCRdb running MiXCR on the 5' RACE reads. The sample holds 500,000 to 550,000 distinct CDR3 sequences, about a fifth seen once. Sequencing used PBMCs or a T cell subset sorted from them (not recorded which). The source of these receptors is an adult woman who had mild COVID-19 (a few samples of this study predate the infection). Cell type and time point are not known.

This clonotype was observed a few times. The CDR3: CASSYEQGATDTQYF. DNA of the CDR3: TGTGCCAGCAGTTACGAACAGGGGGCGACAGATACGCAGTATTTT. The chain is built from TRBV6-5 and TRBJ2-3; 9 bases are shared with TRBD1. The V and J ends lost 2 bases and 3 bases, in that order; junction bases with no gene match: 3. CDR1 and CDR2 from the germline V gene are MNHEY and SVGAGI. This CDR3 has 15 residues.

V and J are TRBV9 and TRBJ2-5; 7 positions match TRBD2. The CDR3 spans 14 residues. The V gene end was trimmed by 3 bases and the J gene end by 1 base; junction bases not matched to a gene: 3. Per the germline V gene, CDR1 is SGDLS and CDR2 is YYNGEE. The CDR3 protein is CASSASSGQETQYF. CDR3 in DNA: TGTGCCAGCAGCGCGTCTAGCGGCCAAGAGACCCAGTACTTC. Based on the CDR3 plus reference TRBV9 and TRBJ2-5, the full variable domain is DSGVTQTPKHLITATGQRVTLRCSPRSGDLSVYWYQQSLDQGLQFLIQYYNGEERAKGNILERFSAQQFPDLHSELNLSSLELGDSALYFCASSASSGQETQYFGPGTRLLVL.

This clonotype has ten or more counts. The chain recombines TRBV5-4 with TRBJ2-5; 7 bases are a match to TRBD1. The V segment lost 3 bases and the J segment 3 bases; nucleotides outside the gene matches: 2. The CDR3 spans 13 residues. Germline V gene sequence: CDR1 SGHNT, CDR2 YYREEE (reference sequence). CDR3 sequence: CASSSGTEETQYF. The CDR3 DNA is TGTGCCAGCAGCTCCGGGACAGAAGAGACCCAGTACTTC. The variable domain in full, with the rest retrieved from reference TRBV5-4 and TRBJ2-5, is ETGVTQSPTHLIKTRGQQVTLRCSSQSGHNTVSWYQQALGQGPQFIFQYYREEENGRGNFPPRFSGLQFPNYSSELNVNALELDDSALYLCASSSGTEETQYFGPGTRLLVL.

This clonotype showed up just a few times. The chain couples TRBV6-1 to TRBJ1-2, with TRBD1 matching 10 bases. Germline V gene sequence: CDR1 MNHNS, CDR2 SASEGT. The CDR3 contains 15 residues. J gave up 4 bases and V 1 base, and 3 bases lay outside the gene matches. CDR3 in DNA: TGTGCCAGCAGTGAAGTGAGACAGGGGGCCTATGGCTACACCTTC. Translation: CASSEVRQGAYGYTF.

This clonotype was seen a handful of times. The chain joins TRBV18 to TRBJ2-3, with 9 bases that match TRBD2. CDR1 and CDR2 (germline): KGHSH, LQKENI. The CDR3 runs 13 residues. V gave up 8 bases and J gave up 4 bases; unmatched junction bases: 4. The CDR3, as DNA: TGTGCCAGCCAGTTAGCGGGAGCAGATACGCAGTATTTT. Translation: CASQLAGADTQYF.

The rearrangement uses TRBV7-9 and TRBJ1-2; the D gene is possibly TRBD1 (5 bases). The CDR3 consists of 13 residues. The V gene lost 6 bases and the J gene lost 5 bases, with 13 bases spanning the gap. Germline V gene data show CDR1 as SEHNR and CDR2 as FQNEAQ (reference sequence). Here the CDR3 DNA reads TGTGCCAGCAGTTCAGGGAGAGGGTATGGCTACACCTTC. Residues: CASSSGRGYGYTF. The complete variable domain, with remaining parts taken from reference TRBV7-9 and TRBJ1-2, reads DTGVSQNPRHKITKRGQNVTFRCDPISEHNRLYWYRQTLGQGPEFLTYFQNEAQLEKSRLLSDRFSAERPKGSFSTLEIQRTEQGDSAMYLCASSSGRGYGYTFGSGTRLTVV.

This chain joins TRBV25-1 and TRBJ2-6, with 11 bases that match TRBD1. Germline lookup yields CDR1 MGHDK and CDR2 SYGVNS. J was trimmed by 3 bases and V by 4 bases; bases with no gene match: 8. CDR3 length: 18 amino acids. The CDR3 coding sequence is TGTGCCAGCAGTGCTCCGGGACAGGGGGTTAGTGGGGCCAACGTCCTGACTTTC. This sequence encodes CASSAPGQGVSGANVLTF.

This clonotype turned up a few times. The gene calls are TRBV7-9 and TRBJ2-1, with 14 bases identical to TRBD2. The CDR3 is 16 residues long. Germline V lookup: CDR1 SEHNR, CDR2 FQNEAQ (reference sequence). J gave up 9 bases and V 6 bases, and 10 bases lay outside the gene matches. CDR3 in DNA: TGTGCCAGCAGAAAGACCAGACTAGCGGGAGGGGTTGAGCAGTTCTTC. Translation gives CASRKTRLAGGVEQFF.

This clonotype was seen at least ten times. The chain is built from TRBV29-1 and TRBJ1-1; 9 positions match TRBD1. The CDR3 extends over 12 amino acids. From germline, CDR1 is SQVTM and CDR2 ANQGSEA. With 6 bases clipped from V and 5 bases from J, the junction kept 4 bases outside the gene matches. In DNA form, the CDR3 reads TGCAGCGTGGGACAGGGTCGGACTGAAGCTTTCTTT. It specifies CSVGQGRTEAFF.

This clonotype was seen only a few times. V and J are TRBV18 and TRBJ2-1; weak D call: TRBD2 (7 bases). V lost 2 bases and J 6 bases, leaving 23 bases between the germline ends. CDR3 size: 18 residues. CDR1 is KGHSH, CDR2 LQKENI, per germline. The DNA for the CDR3 is TGTGCCAGCTCACCATGGTGGGGTTCGGGGGGCGCCTTCAATGAGCAGTTCTTC. It specifies CASSPWWGSGGAFNEQFF.

CDR3: CASSIAGGIDTQYF. CDR3 bases: TGTGCCAGCAGTATAGCGGGGGGCATAGATACGCAGTATTTT. The chain carries TRBV7-2 and TRBJ2-3, with TRBD2 matching 10 bases. Germline V gene lookup returns CDR1 SGHTA and CDR2 FQGNSA. The CDR3 has 14 residues. The ends lost 6 bases at V and 5 bases at J; junction bases unmatched: 5.

The chain employs TRBV2 and TRBJ2-1, with TRBD1 identical over 9 bases. V shed 7 bases and J 6 bases; nucleotides not matched to a gene: 13. The length of the CDR3 is 16 residues. Germline lookup yields CDR1 SNHLY and CDR2 FYNNEI. The CDR3 region has the DNA TGTGCCAGCACCAAGGGTCGGGACAGGGTAGGCAATGAGCAGTTCTTC. As protein: CASTKGRDRVGNEQFF.

This clonotype has a handful of counts. This chain uses TRBV5-1 with TRBJ2-1; 8 positions agree with TRBD2. This CDR3 contains 16 residues. CDR1 and CDR2 from the germline V gene are SGHRS and YFSETQ. V lost 7 bases, J lost 4 bases, and 13 bases stayed unmatched. The CDR3, as DNA: TGCGCCAGCCGTCTAACACCGGGGGGGCCATACAATGAGCAGTTCTTC. Translated, it gives CASRLTPGGPYNEQFF.

This clonotype was counted a few times. The chain is built from TRBV7-9 and TRBJ2-4; D may be TRBD2 (6 bases). Germline CDR1 is SEHNR and CDR2 is FQNEAQ (reference sequence). V lost 5 bases to trimming and J lost 1 base, with 15 bases between them. CDR3 length: 16 amino acids. This chain's CDR3 is CASSHSLATAKNIQYF. The CDR3, as DNA: TGTGCCAGCAGCCATTCTCTAGCGACCGCCAAAAACATTCAGTACTTC.

This clonotype came up a few times. The CDR3 coding sequence is TGTGCCAGCAGCAACATCCCGAGCAATCAGCCCCAGCATTTT. Its protein product is CASSNIPSNQPQHF. The chain couples TRBV21-1 to TRBJ1-5; TRBD1 is the table's D call, not checked against the DNA. TRBV21-1 is a documented pseudogene. The CDR3 is made up of 14 amino acids.

The chain couples TRBV20-1 to TRBJ2-1; D is uncertain. This CDR3 comprises 10 residues. Germline CDR1 DFQATT, CDR2 SNEGSKA (reference sequence). Trimming removed 6 bases from V and 6 bases from J, with 6 bases in between. The CDR3 loop reads CSAAGNEQFF. The CDR3 bases are TGCAGTGCCGCCGGCAATGAGCAGTTCTTC.

This clonotype turned up a few times. This sequence joins TRBV5-1 and TRBJ2-7; D may correspond to TRBD1 or TRBD2 (5 bases each). V dropped 5 bases and J dropped 3 bases, with 15 bases sitting between them. Germline CDR1 is SGHRS and CDR2 is YFSETQ. The CDR3 is made up of 14 amino acids. This CDR3 is CASSLRDVGYEQYF. The DNA for the CDR3 is TGCGCCAGCAGTCTCCGGGACGTAGGCTACGAGCAGTACTTC.

The chain is built from TRBV25-1 and TRBJ1-1, with a tentative D call TRBD1 (5 bases). V was pared by 0 bases and J by 7 bases, with 6 bases between. The CDR3 consists of 12 residues. From germline, CDR1 is MGHDK and CDR2 SYGVNS. The CDR3 DNA reads TGTGCCAGCAGTGAATATGACAGTGAAGCTTTCTTT. It yields the protein CASSEYDSEAFF.

This clonotype was found a few times. This rearrangement joins TRBV2 to TRBJ2-6; D is unclear. V dropped 7 bases and J dropped 0 bases, with 10 bases sitting between them. The length of the CDR3 is 15 residues. Per germline, CDR1 SNHLY and CDR2 FYNNEI. This CDR3 reads CASIKDLSGANVLTF. The CDR3 DNA reads TGTGCCAGCATTAAGGACCTCTCTGGGGCCAACGTCCTGACTTTC.

This sequence joins TRBV29-1 and TRBJ1-1, with 8 nucleotides matching TRBD1. Germline values: CDR1 SQVTM, CDR2 ANQGSEA. The length of the CDR3 is 15 residues. After removal of 5 bases from V and 0 bases from J, the junction contained 8 bases not matched to a gene. The CDR3 is CSVRTGRWLNTEAFF. DNA for the CDR3: TGCAGCGTTAGGACAGGGAGATGGTTGAACACTGAAGCTTTCTTT. The whole variable domain, filled in from reference TRBV29-1 and TRBJ1-1, reads SAVISQKPSRDICQRGTSLTIQCQVDSQVTMMFWYRQQPGQSLTLIATANQGSEATYESGFVIDKFPISRPNLTFSTLTVSNMSPEDSSIYLCSVRTGRWLNTEAFFGQGTRLTVV.

V gene TRBV12-3 or TRBV12-4 combines with J gene TRBJ1-2; TRBD1 might be the D (5 bases). The V end was cut by 3 bases, the J end by 7 bases, with 12 bases between. The length of the CDR3 is 13 residues. The CDR3 here is CASSFEGASGYTF. In DNA form, the CDR3 reads TGTGCCAGCAGTTTTGAAGGGGCTTCTGGCTACACCTTC.

This clonotype showed up just a few times. V gene TRBV21-1 combines with J gene TRBJ2-5; the table's TRBD1 call for D was not verified on the DNA. TRBV21-1 is noted as a pseudogene. The CDR3 has 16 amino acids. The chain's CDR3 is CASSKGDRGEAETQYF. In DNA form, the CDR3 reads TGTGCCAGCAGCAAAGGAGACAGGGGGGAGGCAGAGACCCAGTACTTC.

This clonotype was observed at least ten times. This chain uses TRBV7-9 with TRBJ1-5; D is ambiguous. CDR1 and CDR2 from the germline V gene are SEHNR and FQNEAQ (reference sequence). This CDR3 has 15 residues. Trimming shortened V by 1 base and J by 3 bases, and 10 bases separated the two germline ends. CDR3 sequence reads: CASSLGLTDNQPQHF. CDR3 bases: TGTGCCAGCAGCTTAGGGTTGACGGACAATCAGCCCCAGCATTTT.

This clonotype was seen more than once but under ten times. The rearrangement joins TRBV20-1 to TRBJ1-2, with 7 bases aligning to TRBD1. V gave up 0 bases and J gave up 8 bases; unmatched junction bases: 15. Germline V gives CDR1 DFQATT, CDR2 SNEGSKA (reference sequence). CDR3 size: 16 residues. Written as DNA, the CDR3 is TGCAGTGCTAGAGACTGGACGGCAGGGGGAAGTCACGGCTACACCTTC. Translation gives CSARDWTAGGSHGYTF.

The chain recombines TRBV27 with TRBJ2-7; maybe TRBD1 (5 bases). This CDR3 comprises 14 residues. V was cut by 7 bases and J by 6 bases, with 19 bases left in between. Germline V gene lookup returns CDR1 MNHEY and CDR2 SMNVEV (reference sequence). For the CDR3, the DNA is TGTGCCAGCAACGGTTGGGGCGTCTCCGGCGAGCAGTACTTC. Protein product: CASNGWGVSGEQYF.

This clonotype was counted only a few times. The chain employs TRBV20-1 and TRBJ2-3; no clear D gene. Looked up from germline, CDR1 is DFQATT and CDR2 is SNEGSKA (reference sequence). V was shortened by 3 bases and J by 1 base, with 14 bases between the two germline ends. The CDR3 totals 15 residues. This CDR3 is CSASLLGMGTDTQYF. The CDR3 DNA sequence: TGCAGTGCTAGTCTCCTGGGGATGGGCACAGATACGCAGTATTTT.

The sample holds a few counts of this clonotype. The chain couples TRBV29-1 to TRBJ2-3; 7 bases fit TRBD1. This CDR3 is built from 13 residues. V was clipped by 8 bases and J by 5 bases; unmatched bases: 10. The germline V gene encodes CDR1 SQVTM and CDR2 ANQGSEA. CDR3 in DNA: TGCAGCTTAGGATGGAACAGGGGAGATACGCAGTATTTT. It translates to CSLGWNRGDTQYF.

This clonotype occurred a few times. The chain recombines TRBV5-1 with TRBJ2-3; 7 nucleotides align to TRBD1. CDR1 and CDR2 from the germline V gene are SGHRS and YFSETQ. The CDR3 loop spans 17 amino acids. V lost 1 base, J lost 4 bases, and 12 bases stayed unmatched. The CDR3 nucleotides are TGCGCCAGCAGCTTGTTAAGACAGGGTCTATTGCCAGATACGCAGTATTTT. Translating it yields CASSLLRQGLLPDTQYF.

The chain is built from TRBV7-2 and TRBJ2-7, with TRBD2 matching over 12 bases. This CDR3 spans 14 amino acids. V dropped 6 bases and J dropped 5; count of bases not matched to a gene: 5. Germline V gene data show CDR1 as SGHTA and CDR2 as FQGNSA. The CDR3 loop is CASRQTSGGDEQYF. In DNA, the CDR3 is TGTGCCAGCAGACAGACTAGCGGGGGCGACGAGCAGTACTTC. Variable domain in full (rest from reference TRBV7-2 and TRBJ2-7): GAGVSQSPSNKVTEKGKDVELRCDPISGHTALYWYRQSLGQGLEFLIYFQGNSAPDKSGLPSDRFSAERTGGSVSTLTIQRTQQEDSAVYLCASRQTSGGDEQYFGPGTRLTVT.

The rearrangement uses TRBV12-3 or TRBV12-4 and TRBJ2-2; D is perhaps TRBD1 or TRBD2 (5 bases each). The CDR3 sequence is 16 residues long. The V gene lost 3 bases and the J gene lost 6 bases, with 17 bases spanning the gap. The CDR3 is CASSFITVGEPGELFF. The CDR3 DNA is TGTGCCAGCAGTTTTATTACTGTGGGGGAACCCGGGGAGCTGTTTTTT.

V and J are TRBV6-2 or TRBV6-3 and TRBJ2-7; TRBD1 matches at 7 bases. Germline CDR1 is MNHEY and CDR2 is SVGEGT. The V segment lost 6 bases and the J segment 0 bases; nucleotides outside the gene matches: 5. The CDR3 runs 14 residues. The CDR3 coding sequence is TGTGCCAGCAGGGGAAGGGACAGCTCCTACGAGCAGTACTTC. Its translation is CASRGRDSSYEQYF.

This clonotype turned up a few times. The rearrangement links TRBV27 to TRBJ2-2; maybe TRBD1 (7 bases). The CDR3 length is 17 residues. CDR1 MNHEY and CDR2 SMNVEV come from the germline V gene (reference sequence). With 5 bases removed from V and 4 bases from J, the gap between germline ends came to 20 bases. CDR3 in amino acids: CASSPGAGTAVTGELFF. In DNA, the CDR3 is TGTGCCAGCAGTCCGGGGGCCGGGACAGCTGTCACCGGGGAGCTGTTTTTT.